This TCR beta chain was identified during a study of cytomegalovirus exposure and HLA in healthy donors. This CDR3 is built from 14 residues. Germline V gene sequence: CDR1 SGHNT, CDR2 YYREEE (reference sequence). V was shortened by 2 bases and J by 8 bases, with 13 bases between the two germline ends. PCR was performed using 60 Vbeta and 13 Jbeta primers. Clones were read by immunoSEQ multiplex PCR, and TCRdb kept only the in-frame ones, dropping some. The sample holds 150,000 to 200,000 clones, 68% seen once. This TCR was recovered from a man in his fifties or sixties in good health and CMV-seronegative. Material: PBMCs. The chain carries TRBV5-4 and TRBJ1-4; D ambiguous. The CDR3 sequence is CASSLMGSREKLFF. Written as DNA, the CDR3 is TGTGCCAGCAGCTTAATGGGGAGTCGCGAAAAACTGTTTTTT.